Below, 8 T cell receptor beta chains from the same sample are listed, as sequenced in a study of CD8 T cells in ankylosing spondylitis. TCRdb re-derived calls from the 5' RACE reads in MiXCR, one entry per CDR3 protein. This table holds about 300,000 distinct CDR3 sequences, less than 25% found once. The sequenced material came from blood, either unsorted or a sorted T cell fraction (not recorded which). Source of these receptors: a female donor with ankylosing spondylitis or in good health (not recorded which).

This clonotype was picked up a small number of times. The J gene is TRBJ1-3, the V gene TRBV14; a possible D gene is TRBD1 (5 bases). Germline V gene lookup returns CDR1 SGHDN and CDR2 FVKESK. This CDR3 region has 20 residues. With 1 base removed from V and 4 bases from J, the gap between germline ends came to 26 bases. CDR3 DNA: TGTGCCAGCAGCCAAGTCCAGGGATCGACATACTCGCTGGGAGGAAACACCATATATTTT. It is translated as CASSQVQGSTYSLGGNTIYF.

The genes are TRBV7-2 and TRBJ2-3, with D uncertain. From germline, CDR1 is SGHTA and CDR2 FQGNSA. V was cut by 1 base and J by 1 base, with 9 bases left in between. CDR3 length: 15 amino acids. Here the CDR3 reads CASSLVGLGTDTQYF. The CDR3 coding sequence is TGTGCCAGCAGCTTAGTCGGGCTTGGCACAGATACGCAGTATTTT.

This clonotype was picked up many times. The rearrangement uses TRBV12-3 or TRBV12-4 and TRBJ1-4, with D unclear. V was pared by 1 base and J by 3 bases, with 12 bases between. This CDR3 contains 16 residues. The CDR3 DNA sequence: TGTGCCAGCAGTTTAGACCCAGGACGGCCTAATGAAAAACTGTTTTTT. Its translation: CASSLDPGRPNEKLFF.

In this sample, this clonotype turned up a few times. V gene TRBV27 combines with J gene TRBJ2-1, with unresolved D. V shed 3 bases and J shed 2 bases, with 11 bases lying between them. Per the germline V gene, CDR1 is MNHEY and CDR2 is SMNVEV (reference sequence). This CDR3 is 15 amino acids long. CDR3 coding DNA: TGTGCCAGCAGTTTCGGCTCGCCGACCTACAATGAGCAGTTCTTC. Its translation: CASSFGSPTYNEQFF.

CDR3 in DNA: TGCAGTGCGGGAGGGAAAAGGGCTGGGTACGAGCAGTTCTTC. It encodes CSAGGKRAGYEQFF. This chain joins TRBV20-1 and TRBJ2-7; 7 bases are a match to TRBD2. The assigned J gene may be wrong: the sequence end matches TRBJ2-1 better. The germline V gene has CDR1 DFQATT and CDR2 SNEGSKA (reference sequence). The CDR3 contains 14 residues.

This clonotype was counted between two and nine times. At one end, the junction sequence differs from germline, possibly due to a read error. The chain links TRBV11-2 to TRBJ1-1, with a tentative D call TRBD1 (5 bases). The germline gives CDR1 SGHAT, CDR2 FQNNGV. The CDR3 contains 20 residues. CDR3 in amino acids: CASSRSSPATGYPRGTEVFF. The CDR3 nucleotides are TGTGCCAGCAGCCGCTCCTCTCCCGCCACAGGATACCCTCGGGGCACTGAAGTTTTCTTT.

The sample holds a few counts of this clonotype. The rearrangement links TRBV5-6 to TRBJ2-7; D is unresolved. The CDR3 is 14 amino acids. V lost 3 bases and J 3 bases, leaving 13 bases between the germline ends. The V gene's germline CDR1 is SGHDT and CDR2 YYEEEE. CDR3 protein: CASSSESENYEQYF. The CDR3 nucleotides read TGTGCCAGCAGCTCGGAGTCGGAAAACTACGAGCAGTACTTC.

This clonotype has only a few counts. V and J are TRBV5-1 and TRBJ2-2, with unresolved D. There are 16 residues in the CDR3. The germline gives CDR1 SGHRS, CDR2 YFSETQ. Trimming took 5 bases from V and 3 from J, leaving 17 bases between them. The chain's CDR3 is CASSLDGVLDTGELFF. The DNA of the CDR3 is TGCGCCAGCAGTCTCGATGGGGTATTGGACACCGGGGAGCTGTTTTTT.